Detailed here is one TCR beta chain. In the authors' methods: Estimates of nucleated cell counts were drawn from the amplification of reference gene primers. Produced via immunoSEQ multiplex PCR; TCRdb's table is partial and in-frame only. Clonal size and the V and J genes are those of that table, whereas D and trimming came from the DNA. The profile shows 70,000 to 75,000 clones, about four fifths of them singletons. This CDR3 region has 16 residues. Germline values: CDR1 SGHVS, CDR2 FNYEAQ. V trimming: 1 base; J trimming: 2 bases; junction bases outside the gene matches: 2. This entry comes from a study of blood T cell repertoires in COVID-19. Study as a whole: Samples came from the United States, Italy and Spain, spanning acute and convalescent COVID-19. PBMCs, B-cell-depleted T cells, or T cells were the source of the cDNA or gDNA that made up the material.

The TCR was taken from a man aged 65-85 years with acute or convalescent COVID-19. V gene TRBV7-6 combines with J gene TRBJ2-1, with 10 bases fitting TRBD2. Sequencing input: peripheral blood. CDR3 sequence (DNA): TGTGCCAGCAGCTTAGGGACTAGCGGCCCCTACAATGAGCAGTTCTTC. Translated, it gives CASSLGTSGPYNEQFF.